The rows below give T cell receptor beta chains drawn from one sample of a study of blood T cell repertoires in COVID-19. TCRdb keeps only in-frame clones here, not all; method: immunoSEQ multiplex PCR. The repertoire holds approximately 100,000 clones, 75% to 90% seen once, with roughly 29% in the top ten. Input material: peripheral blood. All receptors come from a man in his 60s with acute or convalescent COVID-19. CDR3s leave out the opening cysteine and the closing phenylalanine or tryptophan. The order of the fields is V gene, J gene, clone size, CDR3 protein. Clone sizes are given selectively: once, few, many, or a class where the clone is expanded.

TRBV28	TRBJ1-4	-	ASRETGSGVREKLF
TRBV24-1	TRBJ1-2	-	ATSDSDGYT
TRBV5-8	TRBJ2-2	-	ASSLGGAYTGELF
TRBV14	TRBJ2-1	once	ASSQGGINEQF
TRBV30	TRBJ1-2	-	ASGQVYNYGYT
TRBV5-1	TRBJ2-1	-	ASNPSGSHEQF
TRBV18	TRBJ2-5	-	ASSGRLSQETQY
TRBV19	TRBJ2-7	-	ASSTGQAYYEQY
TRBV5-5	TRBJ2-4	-	ASSLDTGQGTDIQY
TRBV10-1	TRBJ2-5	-	ASPDRGQETQY
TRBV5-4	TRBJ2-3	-	ASSSGFGTSGTDTQY
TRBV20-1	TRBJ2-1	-	SASKIAGGHEQF
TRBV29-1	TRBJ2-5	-	SAKLAGVRETQY
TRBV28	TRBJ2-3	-	ASSGGLRKKTDTQY
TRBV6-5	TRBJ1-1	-	ASQGNTEAF
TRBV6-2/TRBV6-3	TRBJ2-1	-	ASSSDTLAPVGNEQF
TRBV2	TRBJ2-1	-	ANLREPSGRPNEQF
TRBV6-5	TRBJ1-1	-	ASSRSNTEAF
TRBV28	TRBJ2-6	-	ASSFPGGWVSGANVLT
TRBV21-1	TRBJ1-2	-	ASSNGLGYT
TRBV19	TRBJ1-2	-	ASSTGQEPRGYT
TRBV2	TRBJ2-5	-	ASSVGLEETQY
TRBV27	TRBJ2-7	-	ASSSGIIGGLAGTYEQY
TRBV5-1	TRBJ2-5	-	ASSLHQSQY
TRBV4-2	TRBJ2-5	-	ASSQGDRMQETQY
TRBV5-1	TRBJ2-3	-	ASSLVSPDTQY
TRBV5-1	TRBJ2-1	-	ASSLARERKF
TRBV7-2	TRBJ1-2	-	ASSLPGGRNTYGYT
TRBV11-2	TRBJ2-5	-	ASSLKGGTSGRETQY
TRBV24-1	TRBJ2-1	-	ATSKRRRGENEQF
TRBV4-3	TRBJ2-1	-	ASSRQRGKFYNEQF